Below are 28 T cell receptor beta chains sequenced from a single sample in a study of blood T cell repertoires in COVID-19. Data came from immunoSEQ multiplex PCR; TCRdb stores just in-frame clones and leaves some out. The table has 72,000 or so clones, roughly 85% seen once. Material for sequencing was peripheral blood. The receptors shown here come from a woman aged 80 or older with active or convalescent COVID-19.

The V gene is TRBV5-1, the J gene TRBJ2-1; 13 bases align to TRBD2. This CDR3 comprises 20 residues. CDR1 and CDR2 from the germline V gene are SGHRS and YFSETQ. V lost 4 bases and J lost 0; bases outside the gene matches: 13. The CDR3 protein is CASSIYPGTSGVSSYNEQFF. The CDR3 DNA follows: TGCGCCAGCAGCATATATCCCGGGACTAGCGGGGTCAGCTCCTACAATGAGCAGTTCTTC.

The CDR3, as DNA: TGTGCCAGTAAAGCACCGGGACAGGTCAATTCACCCCTCCACTTT. It is translated as CASKAPGQVNSPLHF. The genes are TRBV19 and TRBJ1-6; TRBD1 matches 8 bases. This CDR3 contains 15 residues. Germline trimming cut 7 bases from V and 7 bases from J; bases unmatched to any gene: 9. Germline CDR1 LNHDA, CDR2 SQIVND (reference sequence).

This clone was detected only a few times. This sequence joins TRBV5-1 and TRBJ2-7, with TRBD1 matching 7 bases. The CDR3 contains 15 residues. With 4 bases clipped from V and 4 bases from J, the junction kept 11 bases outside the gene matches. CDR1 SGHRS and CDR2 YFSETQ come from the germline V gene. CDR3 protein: CASSPRQGSIYEQYF. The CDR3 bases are TGCGCCAGCAGCCCACGACAGGGTTCGATTTACGAGCAGTACTTC. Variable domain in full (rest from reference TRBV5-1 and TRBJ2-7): KAGVTQTPRYLIKTRGQQVTLSCSPISGHRSVSWYQQTPGQGLQFLFEYFSETQRNKGNFPGRFSGRQFSNSRSEMNVSTLELGDSALYLCASSPRQGSIYEQYFGPGTRLTVT.

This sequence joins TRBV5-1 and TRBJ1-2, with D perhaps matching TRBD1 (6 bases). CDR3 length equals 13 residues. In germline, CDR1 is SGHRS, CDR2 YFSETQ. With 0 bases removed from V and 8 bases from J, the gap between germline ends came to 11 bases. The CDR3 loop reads CASSLGGGQGYTF. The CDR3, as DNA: TGCGCCAGCAGCTTGGGTGGTGGACAGGGCTACACCTTC.

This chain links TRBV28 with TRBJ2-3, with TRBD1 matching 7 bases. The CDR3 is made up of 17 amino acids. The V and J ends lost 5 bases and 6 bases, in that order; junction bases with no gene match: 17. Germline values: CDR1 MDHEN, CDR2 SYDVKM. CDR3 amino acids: CASSLIQGQAFGDTQYF. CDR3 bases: TGTGCCAGCAGTCTAATCCAAGGACAGGCCTTCGGGGATACGCAGTATTTT.

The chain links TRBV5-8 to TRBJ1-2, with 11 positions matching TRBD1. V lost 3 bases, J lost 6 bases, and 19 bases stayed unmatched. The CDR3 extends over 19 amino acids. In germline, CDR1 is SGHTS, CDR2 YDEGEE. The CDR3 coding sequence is TGTGCCAGCAGCTGGGCGTACGGGACAGGGGGTTTCCCGACGGATGGCTACACCTTC. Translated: CASSWAYGTGGFPTDGYTF.

As DNA, the CDR3 is TGCAGCGCTGGGGACAGGTTCACTGAAGCTTTCTTT. Amino acids: CSAGDRFTEAFF. The chain has TRBV29-1 and TRBJ1-1; 8 bases are a match to TRBD1. CDR3 length equals 12 residues. Germline CDR1 reads SQVTM; CDR2 reads ANQGSEA. The ends lost 7 bases at V and 4 bases at J; junction bases unmatched: 5. The entire variable domain, with the rest obtained from reference TRBV29-1 and TRBJ1-1, is as follows: SAVISQKPSRDICQRGTSLTIQCQVDSQVTMMFWYRQQPGQSLTLIATANQGSEATYESGFVIDKFPISRPNLTFSTLTVSNMSPEDSSIYLCSAGDRFTEAFFGQGTRLTVV.

This chain's CDR3 is CASSVDGEGGWPDTQYF. As DNA, the CDR3 is TGTGCCAGCAGCGTAGATGGGGAGGGGGGCTGGCCAGATACGCAGTATTTT. The V call is TRBV9, the J call TRBJ2-3, with TRBD2 as a possible D gene (7 bases). Trimming removed 0 bases from V and 4 bases from J, with 18 bases in between. Germline V CDR1 and CDR2: SGDLS, YYNGEE. The CDR3 sequence is 17 residues long.

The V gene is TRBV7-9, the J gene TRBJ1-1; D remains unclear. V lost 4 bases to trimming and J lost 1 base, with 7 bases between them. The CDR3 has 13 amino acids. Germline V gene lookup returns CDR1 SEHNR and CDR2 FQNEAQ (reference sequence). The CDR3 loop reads CASSSLRNTEAFF. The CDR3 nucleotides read TGTGCCAGCAGCTCCCTAAGGAACACTGAAGCTTTCTTT.

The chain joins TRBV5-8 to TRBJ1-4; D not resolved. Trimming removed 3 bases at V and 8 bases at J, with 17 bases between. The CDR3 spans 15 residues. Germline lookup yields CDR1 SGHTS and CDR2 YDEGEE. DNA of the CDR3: TGTGCCAGCAGCTCTCTCGCGGGGATCAGGGAAAAACTGTTTTTT. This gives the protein CASSSLAGIREKLFF.

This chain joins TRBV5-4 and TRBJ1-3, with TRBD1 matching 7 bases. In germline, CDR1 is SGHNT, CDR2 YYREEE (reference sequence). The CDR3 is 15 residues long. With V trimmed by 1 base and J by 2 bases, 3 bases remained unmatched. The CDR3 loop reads CASSLHDRAGNTIYF. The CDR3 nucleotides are TGTGCCAGCAGCTTGCATGACAGGGCTGGAAACACCATATATTTT.

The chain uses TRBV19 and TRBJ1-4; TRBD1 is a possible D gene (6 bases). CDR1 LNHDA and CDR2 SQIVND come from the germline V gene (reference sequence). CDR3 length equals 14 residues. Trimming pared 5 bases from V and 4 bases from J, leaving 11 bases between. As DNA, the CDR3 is TGTGCCAGTAGTTGGAGAGGGGGTAATGAAAAACTGTTTTTT. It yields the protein CASSWRGGNEKLFF.

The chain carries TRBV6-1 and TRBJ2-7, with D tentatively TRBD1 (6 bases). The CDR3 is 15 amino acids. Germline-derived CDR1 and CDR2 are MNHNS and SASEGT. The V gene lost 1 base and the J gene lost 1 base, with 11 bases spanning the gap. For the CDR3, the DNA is TGTGCCAGCAGTGAAGGCCCAGGGGATTCCTACGAGCAGTACTTC. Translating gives CASSEGPGDSYEQYF.

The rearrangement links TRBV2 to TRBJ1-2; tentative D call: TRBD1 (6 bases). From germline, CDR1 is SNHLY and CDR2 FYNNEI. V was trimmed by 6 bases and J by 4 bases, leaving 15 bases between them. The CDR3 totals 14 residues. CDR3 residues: CASSIGGASYGYTF. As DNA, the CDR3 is TGTGCCAGCAGCATTGGGGGGGCTTCCTATGGCTACACCTTC. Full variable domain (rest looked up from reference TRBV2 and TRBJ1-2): EPEVTQTPSHQVTQMGQEVILRCVPISNHLYFYWYRQILGQKVEFLVSFYNNEISEKSEIFDDQFSVERPDGSNFTLKIRSTKLEDSAMYFCASSIGGASYGYTFGSGTRLTVV.

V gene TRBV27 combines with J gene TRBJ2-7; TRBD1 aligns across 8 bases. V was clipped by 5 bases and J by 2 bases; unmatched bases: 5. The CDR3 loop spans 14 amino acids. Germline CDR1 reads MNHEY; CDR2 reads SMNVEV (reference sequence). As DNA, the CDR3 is TGTGCCAGCAGTGAGGACAGGGTCCCCTACGAGCAGTACTTC. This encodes CASSEDRVPYEQYF.

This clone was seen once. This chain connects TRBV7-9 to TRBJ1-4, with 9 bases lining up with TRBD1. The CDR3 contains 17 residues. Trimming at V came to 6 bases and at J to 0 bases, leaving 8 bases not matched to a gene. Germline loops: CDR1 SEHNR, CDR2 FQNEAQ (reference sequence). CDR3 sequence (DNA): TGTGCCAGCAGTTCCGGGACAGGGACTTCAACTAATGAAAAACTGTTTTTT. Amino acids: CASSSGTGTSTNEKLFF.

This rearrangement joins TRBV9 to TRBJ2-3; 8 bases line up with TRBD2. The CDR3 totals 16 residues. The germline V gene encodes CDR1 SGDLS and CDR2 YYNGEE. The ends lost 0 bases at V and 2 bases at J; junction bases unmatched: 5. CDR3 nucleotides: TGTGCCAGCAGCGTAGTATACGGGGGGGCCACAGATACGCAGTATTTT. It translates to CASSVVYGGATDTQYF. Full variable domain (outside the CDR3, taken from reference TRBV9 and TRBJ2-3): DSGVTQTPKHLITATGQRVTLRCSPRSGDLSVYWYQQSLDQGLQFLIQYYNGEERAKGNILERFSAQQFPDLHSELNLSSLELGDSALYFCASSVVYGGATDTQYFGPGTRLTVL.

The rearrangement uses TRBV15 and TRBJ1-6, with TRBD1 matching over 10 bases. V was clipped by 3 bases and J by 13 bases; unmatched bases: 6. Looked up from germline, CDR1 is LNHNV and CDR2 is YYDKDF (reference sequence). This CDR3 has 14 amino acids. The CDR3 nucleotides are TGTGCCACCAGCAGGGGACAGGGGAGCTTCCCCCTCCACTTT. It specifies CATSRGQGSFPLHF.

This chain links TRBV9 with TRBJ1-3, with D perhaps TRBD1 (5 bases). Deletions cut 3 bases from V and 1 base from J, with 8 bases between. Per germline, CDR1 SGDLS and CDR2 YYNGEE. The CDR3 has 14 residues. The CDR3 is CASSAQGSGNTIYF. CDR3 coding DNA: TGTGCCAGCAGCGCCCAGGGTTCTGGAAACACCATATATTTT.

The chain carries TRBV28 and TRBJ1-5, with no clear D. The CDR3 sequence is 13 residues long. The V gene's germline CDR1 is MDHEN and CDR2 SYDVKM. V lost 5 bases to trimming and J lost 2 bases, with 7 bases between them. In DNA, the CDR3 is TGTGCCAGCAGTGACGGAGGCAATCAGCCCCAGCATTTT. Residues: CASSDGGNQPQHF.

Here the CDR3 reads CASSRDRGDQPQHF. CDR3 DNA sequence: TGCGCCAGCAGCAGAGACAGGGGGGATCAGCCCCAGCATTTT. The rearrangement links TRBV4-3 to TRBJ1-5; 9 bases line up with TRBD1. With 5 bases clipped from V and 5 bases from J, the junction kept 4 bases outside the gene matches. Germline CDR1 and CDR2: LGHNA and YSLEER. CDR3 length: 14 amino acids.

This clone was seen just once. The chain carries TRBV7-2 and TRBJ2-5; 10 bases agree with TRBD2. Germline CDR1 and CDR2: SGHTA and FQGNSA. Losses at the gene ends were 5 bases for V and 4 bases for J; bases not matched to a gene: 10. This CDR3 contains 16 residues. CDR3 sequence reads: CASSIQSGGAGETQYF. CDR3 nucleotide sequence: TGTGCCAGCAGCATCCAGAGCGGGGGGGCCGGAGAGACCCAGTACTTC.

DNA of the CDR3: TGTGCCAGTAGTCCCCAACTCGGGGGGGCCACTGAAGCTTTCTTT. Encoded protein: CASSPQLGGATEAFF. The chain uses TRBV19 and TRBJ1-1; maybe TRBD1 (6 bases). Trimming removed 5 bases from V and 4 bases from J, with 17 bases in between. Germline CDR1 reads LNHDA; CDR2 reads SQIVND (reference sequence). The CDR3 runs to 15 residues.

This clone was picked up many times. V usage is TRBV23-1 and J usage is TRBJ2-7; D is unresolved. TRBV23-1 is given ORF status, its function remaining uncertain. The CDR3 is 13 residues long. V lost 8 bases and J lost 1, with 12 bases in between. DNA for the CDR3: TGCGCCAGCCGAGTCCCCCCTTCCTACGAGCAGTACTTC. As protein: CASRVPPSYEQYF.

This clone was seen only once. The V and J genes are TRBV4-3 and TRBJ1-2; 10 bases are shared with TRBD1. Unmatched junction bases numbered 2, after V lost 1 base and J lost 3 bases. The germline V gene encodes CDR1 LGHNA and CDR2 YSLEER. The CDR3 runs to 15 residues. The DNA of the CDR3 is TGCGCCAGCAGCCAAGGGGGACAGGGGTACTATGGCTACACCTTC. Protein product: CASSQGGQGYYGYTF.

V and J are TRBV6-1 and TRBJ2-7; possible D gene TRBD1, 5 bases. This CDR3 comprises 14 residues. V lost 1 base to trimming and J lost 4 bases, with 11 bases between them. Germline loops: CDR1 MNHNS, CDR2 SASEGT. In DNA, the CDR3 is TGTGCCAGCAGTGAAGGGGGCAGGGTTTACGAGCAGTACTTC. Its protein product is CASSEGGRVYEQYF.

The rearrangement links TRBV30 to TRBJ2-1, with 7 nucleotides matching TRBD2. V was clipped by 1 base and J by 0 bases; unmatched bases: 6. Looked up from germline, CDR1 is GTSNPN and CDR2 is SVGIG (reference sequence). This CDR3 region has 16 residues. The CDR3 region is CAWSGWLADSYNEQFF. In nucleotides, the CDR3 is TGTGCCTGGAGTGGGTGGCTAGCGGACTCCTACAATGAGCAGTTCTTC.

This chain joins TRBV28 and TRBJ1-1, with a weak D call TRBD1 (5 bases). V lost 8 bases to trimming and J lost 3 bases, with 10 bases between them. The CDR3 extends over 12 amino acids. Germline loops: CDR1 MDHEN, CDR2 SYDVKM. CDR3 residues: CASLQGYTEAFF. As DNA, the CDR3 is TGTGCCAGCCTTCAGGGTTACACTGAAGCTTTCTTT. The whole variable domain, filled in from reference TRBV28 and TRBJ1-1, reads DVKVTQSSRYLVKRTGEKVFLECVQDMDHENMFWYRQDPGLGLRLIYFSYDVKMKEKGDIPEGYSVSREKKERFSLILESASTNQTSMYLCASLQGYTEAFFGQGTRLTVV.